These 19 T cell receptor beta chains originate from one sample sequenced in a study of T cell responses to AZD1222 COVID-19 vaccine. Using immunoSEQ multiplex PCR, the repertoire was profiled, and TCRdb retains in-frame clones only, with some absent. The repertoire holds under 250,000 clones, 93% seen once, with approximately 1% in the top ten. Sequences were derived from peripheral blood, sampled on day 0 of MenACWY control vaccination. The receptors stem from an adult in good health.

The CDR3 spells CAWSGTVAKNIQYF. The CDR3 DNA reads as TGTGCCTGGAGTGGGACGGTAGCCAAAAACATTCAGTACTTC. The rearrangement joins TRBV30 to TRBJ2-4; D is uncertain. V was cut by 1 base and J by 0 bases, with 7 bases left in between. There are 14 residues in the CDR3. CDR1 and CDR2 (germline): GTSNPN, SVGIG (reference sequence).

The rearrangement uses TRBV30 and TRBJ1-2; weak D call: TRBD1 (6 bases). CDR3 length: 13 residues. Trimming removed 7 bases from V and 2 bases from J, with 14 bases in between. CDR1 and CDR2 from the germline V gene are GTSNPN and SVGIG (reference sequence). The CDR3 spells CAFAPQGNYGYTF. DNA for the CDR3: TGTGCCTTCGCCCCTCAGGGGAACTATGGCTACACCTTC.

The chain links TRBV5-1 to TRBJ2-7; D possibly corresponds to TRBD2 (6 bases). V shed 6 bases and J shed 5 bases, with 15 bases lying between them. The CDR3 covers 13 residues. From germline, CDR1 is SGHRS and CDR2 YFSETQ. CDR3 DNA sequence: TGCGCCAGCATGAGCGGGCAGAGCGACGAGCAGTACTTC. Protein sequence: CASMSGQSDEQYF. Full variable domain (outside the CDR3, taken from reference TRBV5-1 and TRBJ2-7): KAGVTQTPRYLIKTRGQQVTLSCSPISGHRSVSWYQQTPGQGLQFLFEYFSETQRNKGNFPGRFSGRQFSNSRSEMNVSTLELGDSALYLCASMSGQSDEQYFGPGTRLTVT.

The chain carries TRBV11-2 and TRBJ1-1, with D unresolved. The CDR3 sequence is 13 residues long. V dropped 6 bases and J dropped 4 bases, with 12 bases sitting between them. From germline, CDR1 is SGHAT and CDR2 FQNNGV. The CDR3 DNA reads as TGTGCCAGCAGTTCTGCTATATCCACTGAAGCTTTCTTT. Its translation: CASSSAISTEAFF.

The chain is built from TRBV18 and TRBJ2-2, with a tentative D call TRBD1 (6 bases). CDR3 length: 14 residues. Germline V CDR1 and CDR2: KGHSH, LQKENI. V was trimmed by 3 bases and J by 4 bases, leaving 9 bases between them. CDR3 sequence: CASSPGQTTGELFF. The CDR3, as DNA: TGTGCCAGCTCACCGGGACAAACCACCGGGGAGCTGTTTTTT.

The genes are TRBV5-1 and TRBJ2-7; 9 nucleotides agree with TRBD2. There are 15 residues in the CDR3. The germline CDR1 and CDR2 sequences are SGHRS and YFSETQ. Losses at the gene ends were 4 bases for V and 3 bases for J; bases not matched to a gene: 8. The CDR3 DNA follows: TGCGCCAGCAGCGCCCTCAGCGGGGGGTTCTACGAGCAGTACTTC. It codes for CASSALSGGFYEQYF.

The chain links TRBV7-9 to TRBJ1-4; TRBD1 matches at 11 bases. Germline loops: CDR1 SEHNR, CDR2 FQNEAQ (reference sequence). Germline trimming cut 4 bases from V and 8 bases from J; bases unmatched to any gene: 6. This CDR3 is built from 15 residues. CDR3 amino acids: CASSSGTGGFEKLFF. Written as DNA, the CDR3 is TGTGCCAGCAGCTCCGGGACAGGGGGATTCGAAAAACTGTTTTTT.

This clone was detected once. This chain joins TRBV5-1 and TRBJ1-2; D unclear. Germline V CDR1 and CDR2: SGHRS, YFSETQ. The V and J ends lost 0 bases and 1 base respectively, with 10 bases between them. The CDR3 runs to 15 residues. The CDR3 is CASSLDAGYNYGYTF. The CDR3 region has the DNA TGCGCCAGCAGCTTGGACGCAGGATATAACTATGGCTACACCTTC.

The genes are TRBV27 and TRBJ1-6; maybe TRBD1 (5 bases). V shed 3 bases and J shed 14 bases, with 14 bases lying between them. The CDR3 has 13 amino acids. The germline gives CDR1 MNHEY, CDR2 SMNVEV (reference sequence). For the CDR3, the DNA is TGTGCCAGCAGTTTTGGGCCAGGGAGTGCCCTCCACTTT. Translated, it gives CASSFGPGSALHF.

The chain is built from TRBV7-9 and TRBJ2-7; D is unclear. The CDR3 length is 12 residues. The V end was cut by 2 bases, the J end by 6 bases, with 8 bases between. CDR1 SEHNR and CDR2 FQNEAQ come from the germline V gene (reference sequence). Here the CDR3 reads CASSLRGSEQYF. The CDR3, as DNA: TGTGCCAGCAGCTTACGCGGATCCGAGCAGTACTTC.

This chain links TRBV6-1 with TRBJ1-1, with 8 bases aligning to TRBD1. The V and J ends lost 5 bases and 1 base, in that order; junction bases with no gene match: 6. Germline CDR1 and CDR2: MNHNS and SASEGT. This CDR3 has 15 residues. CDR3 bases: TGTGCCAGCAGTTTATTTGACAGGGGGAACACTGAAGCTTTCTTT. Amino acids: CASSLFDRGNTEAFF.

The V gene is TRBV5-1, the J gene TRBJ2-7; D is perhaps TRBD1 or TRBD2 (5 bases each). CDR3 length: 13 amino acids. The V gene lost 4 bases and the J gene lost 2 bases, with 10 bases spanning the gap. Germline loops: CDR1 SGHRS, CDR2 YFSETQ. Here the CDR3 DNA reads TGCGCCAGCAGCCGGGACGGGACCTACGAGCAGTACTTC. This gives the protein CASSRDGTYEQYF.

The chain recombines TRBV7-2 with TRBJ1-4, with 7 positions matching TRBD1. The CDR3 runs 17 residues. V gave up 1 base and J gave up 8 bases; unmatched junction bases: 13. CDR1 and CDR2 from the germline V gene are SGHTA and FQGNSA. This chain's CDR3 is CASSLGKTRGPGEKLFF. CDR3 sequence (DNA): TGTGCCAGCAGCTTAGGCAAAACGAGGGGGCCCGGAGAAAAACTGTTTTTT.

CDR3 DNA sequence: TGTGCCAGCAGTTTAGGACGGTACTATGGCTACACCTTC. It translates to CASSLGRYYGYTF. The gene calls are TRBV12-3 or TRBV12-4 and TRBJ1-2; no reliable D call. The V end was cut by 1 base, the J end by 3 bases, with 6 bases between. The CDR3 spans 13 residues.

The chain links TRBV6-5 to TRBJ2-5; possibly TRBD1 for D (5 bases). Between the trimmed V and J ends, which lost 10 bases and 5 bases, there was a span of 20 bases. The CDR3 is 14 residues long. CDR1 and CDR2 from the germline V gene are MNHEY and SVGAGI. In DNA, the CDR3 is TGTGCCACCTCCTACAGGACCCCCGAGGAGACCCAGTACTTC. It translates to CATSYRTPEETQYF.

The rearrangement links TRBV5-5 to TRBJ2-7, with 7 bases fitting TRBD1. The CDR3 sequence is 14 residues long. Germline loops: CDR1 SGHKS, CDR2 YYEKEE (reference sequence). The junction had 8 bases not matched to a gene; V was cut back by 5 bases and J by 3 bases. The CDR3 nucleotides read TGTGCCAGCAGTAATCACAGGGGTGACTACGAGCAGTACTTC. As protein: CASSNHRGDYEQYF.

The gene calls are TRBV27 and TRBJ1-1, with 12 bases aligning to TRBD1. V lost 5 bases, J lost 0 bases, and 16 bases stayed unmatched. This CDR3 is 20 amino acids long. Looked up from germline, CDR1 is MNHEY and CDR2 is SMNVEV (reference sequence). CDR3 nucleotide sequence: TGTGCCAGCAGTCGACGACCTCCCGGGACAGGGGGCGACATGAACACTGAAGCTTTCTTT. It specifies CASSRRPPGTGGDMNTEAFF.

The V gene is TRBV5-6, the J gene TRBJ1-1, with unresolved D. This CDR3 has 15 residues. V was clipped by 4 bases and J by 5 bases, with 18 bases between them. Germline V gives CDR1 SGHDT, CDR2 YYEEEE. The CDR3 reads CASSPSPGGKTEAFF. As DNA, the CDR3 is TGTGCCAGCAGCCCCTCCCCGGGCGGGAAAACTGAAGCTTTCTTT. Drawing the rest from reference TRBV5-6 and TRBJ1-1, the complete variable domain is DAGVTQSPTHLIKTRGQQVTLRCSPKSGHDTVSWYQQALGQGPQFIFQYYEEEERQRGNFPDRFSGHQFPNYSSELNVNALLLGDSALYLCASSPSPGGKTEAFFGQGTRLTVV.

The chain uses TRBV6-5 and TRBJ1-5, with TRBD1 identical over 7 bases. Germline CDR1 reads MNHEY; CDR2 reads SVGAGI. This CDR3 has 14 amino acids. Germline trimming cut 11 bases from V and 4 bases from J; bases unmatched to any gene: 11. The CDR3 here is CAGALGTVNQPQHF. The CDR3, as DNA: TGTGCCGGCGCTCTTGGGACAGTTAATCAGCCCCAGCATTTT.